The rows below give T cell receptor beta chains drawn from one sample of a study of blood T cell repertoires in COVID-19. Data came from immunoSEQ multiplex PCR; TCRdb stores just in-frame clones and leaves some out. The sample contains 190,000 or so clones, 94% of which appear only once. The sequencing input was peripheral blood. These TCRs come from a man aged 25-40 years with COVID-19, enrolled during active disease. Both conserved end residues are trimmed from each CDR3. Not all rows give a size; the values are once, few, many and, for expanded clones, a class.

v_gene | len | abundance | CDR3aa
TRBV7-9 | 12 | - | ASIWGVIETEAF
TRBV7-9 | 13 | - | ASSFGTGNNQPQH
TRBV5-1 | 15 | - | ASSLVGTGDGTDTQY
TRBV6-1 | 16 | - | ASSATGGTFSGANVLT
TRBV3-1/TRBV3-2 | 17 | - | ASSRSSPQLAGVYNEQF
TRBV5-1 | 12 | - | ASSLDRTVSGYT
TRBV18 | 14 | - | ASSPRTPPPHYEQY
TRBV18 | 12 | - | ASSLGQRNTEAF
TRBV28 | 14 | - | ASSTQGTEDGNTIY
TRBV7-9 | 13 | - | ASSFLAGADNEQF
TRBV6-6 | 14 | once | ASSPARLAGGNEQF
TRBV5-1 | 16 | - | ASSSYRGRQGSFYEQY
TRBV18 | 12 | - | ASSPGEANYGYT
TRBV3-1/TRBV3-2 | 12 | - | ASSQGQTFYGYT
TRBV5-1 | 12 | - | ASSLPVHQETQY
TRBV28 | 12 | - | ASSGPGGVTEAF
TRBV7-9 | 11 | - | ASSSQGNQPQH
TRBV3-1/TRBV3-2 | 10 | - | ASSIQGGTQY
TRBV6-2/TRBV6-3 | 13 | - | ASSYGQGAGETQY
TRBV9 | 13 | - | ASSAGTGWNTEAF
TRBV5-1 | 12 | - | ASSLGGATEKLF
TRBV6-5 | 11 | - | ASSSGTGGPAF
TRBV28 | 13 | once | ASSLRPGVSYEQY
TRBV20-1 | 9 | - | SAPGEETQY
TRBV29-1 | 12 | once | NTTGGRLLYEQY
TRBV7-9 | 12 | - | ASPGQGISDTQY
TRBV2 | 14 | - | ASRLNRDRSTDTQY